The rows below give T cell receptor beta chains drawn from one sample of a study of TIL therapy for anti-PD-1-resistant metastatic lung cancer. Measured with immunoSEQ multiplex PCR; TCRdb has only the in-frame clones, and not every one. The sample has about 15,000 clones, roughly 83% seen once. The sequencing used blood, collected at baseline. These receptors all come from a person aged 25-79 years with non-small cell lung cancer. CDR3s include the opening cysteine and the closing phenylalanine or tryptophan. The order of the fields is J gene, D gene, clone size, V gene, CDR3 DNA, CDR3 protein. A D gene is named only where the DNA matches it firmly. Part of the rows lack a size; the others show once, few, many or a class for expanded clones.

>TRBJ2-2|TRBD1|.|TRBV28
TGTGCCAGCCGGACAGGGGATGGGATCGGGGAGCTGTTTTTT
CASRTGDGIGELFF
>TRBJ1-3|TRBD1|.|TRBV30
TGTGCCTGGAGTTTCAGGGGGGCATACTCTGGAAACACCATATATTTT
CAWSFRGAYSGNTIYF
>TRBJ1-4|.|.|TRBV6-5
TGTGCCAGCAGTTACGGGGGCCTAAGAAATGAAAAACTGTTTTTT
CASSYGGLRNEKLFF
>TRBJ2-2|TRBD1|.|TRBV6-1
TGTGCCAGCACCCGGGACAGGGACACCGGGGAGCTGTTTTTT
CASTRDRDTGELFF
>TRBJ1-1|.|.|TRBV6-6
TGTGCCAGCAGCCCCCAGAACACTGAAGCTTTCTTT
CASSPQNTEAFF
>TRBJ1-2|.|.|TRBV28
TGTGCCAGCAGTTTAGAGGGGATTCATGGCTACACCTTC
CASSLEGIHGYTF
>TRBJ1-6|.|.|TRBV19
TGTGCCAGTAGTGGGGATTTGGGGAATTCACCCCTCCACTTT
CASSGDLGNSPLHF
>TRBJ2-5|TRBD1|.|TRBV29-1
TGCAGCGTACAAAGGGGGCGGGAGACCCAGTACTTC
CSVQRGRETQYF
>TRBJ1-5|.|.|TRBV27
TGTGCCAGCAGTTTAACGAGGCCCGAAAATCAGCCCCAGCATTTT
CASSLTRPENQPQHF
>TRBJ2-3|.|once|TRBV30
TGTGCCTGGACCACCCAGCGGTCAGATACGCAGTATTTT
CAWTTQRSDTQYF
>TRBJ1-2|.|.|TRBV29-1
TGCAGCGCAACCTACGTTGGAGACGAACGAAACTATGGCTACACCTTC
CSATYVGDERNYGYTF
>TRBJ1-6|.|.|TRBV20-1
TGCAGTGCTAGTTCTTCACCCCTCCACTTT
CSASSSPLHF
>TRBJ1-1|.|.|TRBV6-1
TGTGCCAGCAGTGAACCAGGGAGTGATAGGAAAACTGAAGCTTTCTTT
CASSEPGSDRKTEAFF